This is a list of T cell receptor beta chains from one sample in a study of vaccination effects on CD4 cells after COVID-19. Clones were sequenced by immunoSEQ multiplex PCR, and TCRdb holds only the in-frame ones, with some missing. The profile shows fewer than 90,000 clones, about 69% of them singletons. For these receptors, no antigen is known. The sample here was CD4+ T cells from PBMCs cultured with HIV peptides, taken before COVID-19 vaccination. All receptors come from a human donor who had a prior SARS-CoV-2 infection. Both conserved end residues are part of each CDR3. The D gene is left open where the match is weak. Only some rows state a clone size, as once, few, many or a class for expanded clones.

j_call	clone_size	d_call	v_call	cdr3_aa	cdr3_nt
TRBJ2-3	few	.	TRBV12-3/TRBV12-4	CASSQITDTQYF	TGTGCCAGCAGTCAAATCACAGATACGCAGTATTTT
TRBJ2-5	.	TRBD2	TRBV6-5	CASSYAGTKETQYF	TGTGCCAGCAGTTACGCCGGGACTAAAGAGACCCAGTACTTC
TRBJ2-1	.	.	TRBV20-1	CSASTFGTYNEQFF	TGCAGTGCTAGTACGTTCGGGACCTACAATGAGCAGTTCTTC
TRBJ2-7	.	TRBD1	TRBV5-1	CASSLTTGNEQYF	TGCGCCAGCAGCCTCACGACAGGGAACGAGCAGTACTTC
TRBJ1-2	few	TRBD1	TRBV5-5	CASSREGTGLYGYTF	TGTGCCAGCAGCCGCGAAGGGACAGGGCTTTATGGCTACACCTTC
TRBJ2-5	.	.	TRBV5-1	CASSWTGFQETQYF	TGCGCCAGCAGCTGGACCGGGTTTCAAGAGACCCAGTACTTC
TRBJ1-6	.	.	TRBV13	CASSLKSRSYNSPLHF	TGTGCCAGCAGCTTAAAGTCCCGGAGCTATAATTCACCCCTCCACTTT
TRBJ2-1	.	TRBD2	TRBV6-5	CASSYLTSGGYNEQFF	TGTGCCAGCAGTTACTTGACTAGCGGGGGATACAATGAGCAGTTCTTC
TRBJ1-2	few	.	TRBV7-2	CASSLVGGRYGYTF	TGTGCCAGCAGCCTGGTTGGGGGTCGCTATGGCTACACCTTC
TRBJ1-2	.	.	TRBV7-2	CASSHQGGPGDRGYTF	TGTGCCAGCAGCCACCAGGGAGGCCCGGGGGATCGCGGCTACACCTTC
TRBJ1-4	.	.	TRBV6-4	CASSHLRRQALNEKLFF	TGTGCCAGCAGTCACCTTCGTAGACAGGCCCTTAATGAAAAACTGTTTTTT
TRBJ1-4	.	.	TRBV5-8	CASTNQGANEKLFF	TGTGCCAGCACCAATCAGGGTGCTAATGAAAAACTGTTTTTT
TRBJ1-5	.	TRBD1	TRBV19	CASSPTKDRGQPQHF	TGTGCCAGTAGTCCTACGAAGGACAGGGGTCAGCCCCAGCATTTT
TRBJ2-1	.	.	TRBV7-6	CASSLNRVGEQFF	TGTGCCAGCAGCTTAAACAGGGTTGGTGAGCAGTTCTTC
TRBJ2-1	.	TRBD2	TRBV4-2	CASSQVKTSGSYNEQFF	TGTGCCAGCAGCCAAGTTAAAACTAGCGGTTCCTACAATGAGCAGTTCTTC
TRBJ2-2	.	.	TRBV5-6	CASSLLITAGGAYTGELFF	TGTGCCAGCAGCTTACTTATTACTGCAGGGGGGGCATACACCGGGGAGCTGTTTTTT
TRBJ2-2	.	.	TRBV6-5	CASTPGAENTGELFF	TGTGCCAGTACTCCGGGGGCCGAAAACACCGGGGAGCTGTTTTTT
TRBJ1-6	few	.	TRBV7-2	CASTQGSHSPLHF	TGTGCCAGCACCCAGGGTTCTCATTCACCCCTCCACTTT
TRBJ2-1	.	TRBD2	TRBV24-1	CATSDPRSGALDEQFF	TGTGCCACCAGTGATCCCCGTAGCGGGGCTCTGGATGAGCAGTTCTTC
TRBJ1-2	.	.	TRBV2	CASSPETDGYTF	TGTGCCAGCAGTCCAGAGACAGATGGCTACACCTTC
TRBJ2-5	once	.	TRBV3-1/TRBV3-2	CASSQVSDREETQYF	TGTGCCAGCAGCCAAGTTTCGGACCGAGAAGAGACCCAGTACTTC
TRBJ2-7	.	.	TRBV2	CASSEGMIYEQYF	TGTGCCAGCAGTGAGGGAATGATCTACGAGCAGTACTTC
TRBJ2-5	.	.	TRBV5-1	CASSRDLGETQYF	TGCGCCAGCAGCCGTGATCTAGGAGAGACCCAGTACTTC
TRBJ2-3	.	.	TRBV24-1	CATSDFSRDTDTQYF	TGTGCCACCAGTGATTTTTCCCGAGACACAGATACGCAGTATTTT
TRBJ1-6	.	.	TRBV7-2	CASSKGSGVYNSPLHF	TGTGCCAGCAGCAAAGGGAGTGGGGTCTATAATTCACCCCTCCACTTT
TRBJ1-2	.	.	TRBV6-2/TRBV6-3	CASSPGQNYGYTF	TGTGCCAGCAGTCCCGGACAGAACTATGGCTACACCTTC
TRBJ2-7	.	TRBD1	TRBV24-1	CATRETGGDSYEQYF	TGTGCCACCAGAGAGACAGGGGGCGACTCCTACGAGCAGTACTTC
TRBJ1-2	.	TRBD1	TRBV7-9	CASTKDRGLYGYTF	TGTGCCAGCACCAAGGACAGGGGGCTTTATGGCTACACCTTC
TRBJ1-2	.	TRBD1	TRBV7-8	CASSPMTGRRIYGYTF	TGTGCCAGCAGCCCGATGACAGGGCGAAGGATCTATGGCTACACCTTC
TRBJ2-6	.	.	TRBV15	CATSRPGANVLTF	TGTGCCACCAGTCGCCCTGGGGCCAACGTCCTGACTTTC
TRBJ1-5	.	.	TRBV5-6	CASSLRASNQPQHF	TGTGCCAGCAGCTTGAGGGCAAGCAATCAGCCCCAGCATTTT
TRBJ2-2	few	TRBD2	TRBV7-8	CASSFEAGGLHTGELFF	TGTGCCAGCAGCTTTGAAGCGGGGGGTTTGCACACCGGGGAGCTGTTTTTT
TRBJ2-1	.	TRBD2	TRBV10-3	CAISEYGSGSLNEQFF	TGTGCCATCAGTGAGTATGGAAGCGGGAGTTTGAATGAGCAGTTCTTC